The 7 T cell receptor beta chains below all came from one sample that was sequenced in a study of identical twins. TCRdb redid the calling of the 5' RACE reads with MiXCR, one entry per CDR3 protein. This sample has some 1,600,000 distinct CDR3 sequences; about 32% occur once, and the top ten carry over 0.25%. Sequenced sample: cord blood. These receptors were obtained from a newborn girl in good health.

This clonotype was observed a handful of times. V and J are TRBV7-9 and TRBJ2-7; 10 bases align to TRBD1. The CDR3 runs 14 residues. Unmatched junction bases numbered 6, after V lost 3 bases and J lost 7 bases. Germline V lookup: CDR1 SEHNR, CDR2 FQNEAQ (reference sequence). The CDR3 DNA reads TGTGCCAGCAGCTTGACAGGGGGCCACAATGAGCAGTACTTC. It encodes CASSLTGGHNEQYF.

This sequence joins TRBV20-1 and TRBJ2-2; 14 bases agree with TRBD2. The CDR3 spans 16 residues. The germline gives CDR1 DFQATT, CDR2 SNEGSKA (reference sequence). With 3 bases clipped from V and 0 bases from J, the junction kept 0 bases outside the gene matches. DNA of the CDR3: TGCAGTGCTAGGGGACTAGCGGGGGCGAACACCGGGGAGCTGTTTTTT. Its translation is CSARGLAGANTGELFF.

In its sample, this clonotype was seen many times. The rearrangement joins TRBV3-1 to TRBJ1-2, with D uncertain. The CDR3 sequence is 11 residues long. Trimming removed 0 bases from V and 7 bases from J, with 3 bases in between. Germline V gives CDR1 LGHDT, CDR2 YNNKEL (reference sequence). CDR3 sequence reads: CASSQESGYTF. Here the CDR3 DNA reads TGTGCCAGCAGCCAAGAGAGTGGCTACACCTTC.

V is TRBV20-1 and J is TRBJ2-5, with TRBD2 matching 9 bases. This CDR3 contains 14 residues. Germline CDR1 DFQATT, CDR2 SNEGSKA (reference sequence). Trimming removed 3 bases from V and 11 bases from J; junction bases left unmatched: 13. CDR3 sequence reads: CSASGLAGRREQYF. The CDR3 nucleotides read TGCAGTGCTAGTGGGCTAGCGGGGAGGAGGGAGCAGTACTTC.

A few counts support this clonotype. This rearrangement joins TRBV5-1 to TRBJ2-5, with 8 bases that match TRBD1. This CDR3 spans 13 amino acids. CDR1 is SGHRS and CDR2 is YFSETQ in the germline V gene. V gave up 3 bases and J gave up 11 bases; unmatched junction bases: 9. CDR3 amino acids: CASSWTGNNEQYF. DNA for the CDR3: TGCGCCAGCAGCTGGACAGGGAACAATGAGCAGTACTTC.

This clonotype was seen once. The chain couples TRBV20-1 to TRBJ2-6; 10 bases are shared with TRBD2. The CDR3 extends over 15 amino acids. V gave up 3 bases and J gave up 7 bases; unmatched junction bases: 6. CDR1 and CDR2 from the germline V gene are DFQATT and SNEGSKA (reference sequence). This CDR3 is CSASSGRMGANVLTF. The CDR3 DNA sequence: TGCAGTGCTAGTAGCGGGAGGATGGGAGCCAACGTCCTGACTTTC.

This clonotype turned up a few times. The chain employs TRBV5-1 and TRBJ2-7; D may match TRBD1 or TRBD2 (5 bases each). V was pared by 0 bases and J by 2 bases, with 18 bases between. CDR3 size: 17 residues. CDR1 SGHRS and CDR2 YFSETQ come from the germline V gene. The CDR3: CASSLGDPGLRAYEQYF. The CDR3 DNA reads TGCGCCAGCAGCTTGGGAGATCCGGGGCTGCGAGCCTACGAGCAGTACTTC.